This TCR beta chain originates from a study of T cells in localized non-small cell lung cancer (dated by TCRdb to the early 2020s). Study-level background: The study analyzed T cell repertoires of under 250 early-stage NSCLC patients, comparing tumors and uninvolved tumor-adjacent lungs. The cohort consisted of around 250 treatment-naive NSCLC patients whose localized lung tumors had been resected. NSCLC patients had a mean age of roughly 69 years, and approximately 140 were male and nearly 110 female.

TCR beta CDR3 regions were sequenced from DNA using the immunoSEQ Assay. Per the original workflow: To compute T cell density, TCR beta template counts were normalized to usable DNA, which was estimated by amplifying housekeeping genes. Richness was estimated using the preseqR package, with extrapolation to 400,000 templates for PBMC samples and to 120,000 templates for tissue samples. Clonality was calculated as one minus Pielou's evenness. Tissue-enriched TCRs were identified by differential abundance testing using productive amino-acid clonotypes, minimum total count 5 and alpha 0.1. The Jaccard Index and the Morisita Overlap Index were used to measure how much the repertoires overlapped between compartments. TCR beta CDR3s were clustered by GLIPH together with public tetramer-defined viral CDR3s, and at least three viral sequences plus V-gene enrichment were required for viral motifs. This immuneACCESS table, as held by TCRdb, lists in-frame sequences with V and J called but not all clones. Of the missing ones, under half trace to an unresolved V gene in checked studies; the others have no known cause. D and trimming come from the DNA, and the V and J calls and clone size come from that table. The sample contains 65,000 to 80,000 clones, about four fifths of them found a single time. The ten largest clonotypes hold about 1.5% of the sample.

The paper's findings and limits, for the study overall: The highest T cell clonality was observed in uninvolved tumor-adjacent lung, where clonality exceeded that of tumor, suggesting that antigenic responses were more focused in uninvolved tumor-adjacent lung. Because multi-region tumor sequencing was not performed, intratumor heterogeneity could not be ruled out. Longer overall survival was associated with higher blood T cell density, whereas shorter survival was associated with higher adjacent-lung clonality. Because the study design was exploratory, TCR variables were selected using unadjusted p-values without false-discovery rate correction. Of the top 100 tumor clones, a median of 57 were detected in paired uninvolved adjacent lung; under 30 were also among that lung's top 100.

This clone was detected once. No antigen is known for it. No base quality values were provided; no much bigger clone lies one nucleotide off. The CDR3 starts with the cysteine, ends with the phenylalanine, and has 16 residues. The read is trimmed to its CDR3 DNA, 48 bases read in frame from base 1. V is reduced by 0 bases and J by 0 bases, leaving a spacing of 9 bases between them. The germline V gene gives CDR1 as SGHVS and CDR2 as FQNEAQ. At diagnosis, peripheral blood, uninvolved tumor-adjacent lung and tumor were collected and were preserved as a mix of fresh-frozen and FFPE material. For TCR repertoire profiling, blood samples were analyzed in the form of peripheral blood mononuclear cells.

This receptor was identified in a female donor older than 55 with stage I lung adenocarcinoma. The sample here was peripheral blood, taken before any cancer treatment. The rearranged segments are TRBV7-8 and TRBJ1-5, with the D gene uncertain. For the CDR3, the sequence is CASSLAIPNSNQPQHF. DNA sequence: TGTGCCAGCAGCTTAGCAATTCCAAATAGCAATCAGCCCCAGCATTTT.